The clone carrying this T cell receptor beta chain was seen a handful of times. Its antigen is as yet unknown. The data belong to a study of cytomegalovirus exposure and HLA in healthy donors. PCR amplification relied on 60 Vbeta primers (plus 13 Jbeta primers). The method was immunoSEQ multiplex PCR; TCRdb's version includes in-frame clones alone and lacks a portion of them. The repertoire includes about 160,000 clones, 84% of them detected once, and 6.4% sits in the top ten. Germline V gene data show CDR1 as KGHSH and CDR2 as LQKENI. CDR3 size: 15 residues. The V gene lost 3 bases and the J gene lost 0 bases, with 11 bases spanning the gap. General study points: A cluster of highly shared sequence variants was likely a sequencing artifact.

The chain combines TRBV18 with TRBJ1-1; maybe TRBD1 (6 bases). The receptor comes from a man aged 50 to 60 in good health and CMV-seropositive. The sample comprised PBMCs. The CDR3 here is CASSPLDSMNTEAFF. The CDR3 DNA reads TGTGCCAGCTCACCTCTGGACAGCATGAACACTGAAGCTTTCTTT.